This T cell receptor (beta chain) was sequenced for a study of shared clonotypes between healthy human individuals. In the original workflow: ImmunoSEQ supplied junction-only sequences lacking quality scores, so filtering was different. Sequencing used immunoSEQ multiplex PCR; TCRdb keeps in-frame clones, though not all of them. The V and J calls and clone size are taken from that table; D and trimming were inferred from the DNA. Here the sample spans hundreds of thousands of clones, approximately 96% being singletons. Each sample came from a Caucasian adult donor living in Nashville, Tennessee. CD45RO+ cells and CCR7-negative CD45RA+ TemRA cells were combined as CD8 memory. The sample was memory CD8+ T cells sorted from blood. Sample subset: CD45RO+ cells pooled with CCR7-negative TemRA cells. The sequence came from a man aged 30-40 years in good health.

CDR3 in DNA: TGTGCCAGCAGCTTAGATAGCGGACAGGGCACTGAAGCTTTCTTT. The encoded protein is CASSLDSGQGTEAFF. This sequence joins TRBV7-9 and TRBJ1-1, with 8 positions matching TRBD1. The J segment lost 4 bases and the V segment lost 1 base, leaving 5 bases of the junction unmatched. The CDR3 length is 15 residues. Germline CDR1 and CDR2: SEHNR and FQNEAQ (reference sequence). The full variable domain, completed using reference TRBV7-9 and TRBJ1-1, is DTGVSQNPRHKITKRGQNVTFRCDPISEHNRLYWYRQTLGQGPEFLTYFQNEAQLEKSRLLSDRFSAERPKGSFSTLEIQRTEQGDSAMYLCASSLDSGQGTEAFFGQGTRLTVV.